These T cell receptor beta chains were read from a single sample in a study of T cell responses to AZD1222 COVID-19 vaccine. Repertoires were generated with immunoSEQ multiplex PCR, while TCRdb's copy carries only in-frame clones and drops some. Among 130,000 or so clones listed, approximately 91% were seen once. The sample here was peripheral blood, taken on day 0 of AZD1222 vaccination. These receptors were collected from an adult in good health. Both conserved end residues are trimmed from each CDR3. Fields, in order: CDR3 length, V gene, D gene, J gene, CDR3 protein. D genes are given only for firm matches.

CDR3 length: 15; V gene: TRBV19; D gene: -; J gene: TRBJ1-6; CDR3 protein: ASQQRLTGVENSPLH
CDR3 length: 10; V gene: TRBV6-5; D gene: -; J gene: TRBJ1-1; CDR3 protein: ASSYGEGEAF
CDR3 length: 9; V gene: TRBV2; D gene: -; J gene: TRBJ1-6; CDR3 protein: ASGGESPLH
CDR3 length: 12; V gene: TRBV27; D gene: -; J gene: TRBJ1-6; CDR3 protein: ASSRTPGNSPLH
CDR3 length: 15; V gene: TRBV4-2; D gene: -; J gene: TRBJ2-7; CDR3 protein: ASSQAVGQGVGYEQY
CDR3 length: 12; V gene: TRBV27; D gene: -; J gene: TRBJ1-1; CDR3 protein: ASSLAQPNTEAF
CDR3 length: 11; V gene: TRBV29-1; D gene: -; J gene: TRBJ1-1; CDR3 protein: SVLRGGYTEAF
CDR3 length: 13; V gene: TRBV5-5; D gene: TRBD1; J gene: TRBJ1-2; CDR3 protein: ASTNSLDRAYGYT
CDR3 length: 13; V gene: TRBV19; D gene: -; J gene: TRBJ1-1; CDR3 protein: ASISSGKYNTEAF
CDR3 length: 12; V gene: TRBV5-1; D gene: TRBD1; J gene: TRBJ1-6; CDR3 protein: ASSFGQESSPLH
CDR3 length: 11; V gene: TRBV27; D gene: -; J gene: TRBJ1-5; CDR3 protein: ASSFRAGQPQH
CDR3 length: 13; V gene: TRBV6-6; D gene: TRBD1; J gene: TRBJ1-5; CDR3 protein: ASSYGQASNQPQH
CDR3 length: 12; V gene: TRBV7-2; D gene: -; J gene: TRBJ1-2; CDR3 protein: ASSLATGPYGYT
CDR3 length: 12; V gene: TRBV7-2; D gene: -; J gene: TRBJ1-6; CDR3 protein: ASSSELARSPLH
CDR3 length: 15; V gene: TRBV21-1; D gene: -; J gene: TRBJ2-7; CDR3 protein: ASSKLTSGSPSYEQY
CDR3 length: 9; V gene: TRBV12-3/TRBV12-4; D gene: -; J gene: TRBJ2-7; CDR3 protein: ASSSPYEQY
CDR3 length: 13; V gene: TRBV6-5; D gene: TRBD1; J gene: TRBJ1-2; CDR3 protein: ASRGLGQENYGYT
CDR3 length: 17; V gene: TRBV6-2/TRBV6-3; D gene: TRBD2; J gene: TRBJ2-3; CDR3 protein: ASSFRLAGDSVGTDTQY
CDR3 length: 11; V gene: TRBV12-3/TRBV12-4; D gene: -; J gene: TRBJ2-7; CDR3 protein: ASTQGGLYEQY
CDR3 length: 15; V gene: TRBV15; D gene: TRBD1; J gene: TRBJ2-5; CDR3 protein: ATSSWIQGAREETQY
CDR3 length: 13; V gene: TRBV6-5; D gene: TRBD2; J gene: TRBJ2-1; CDR3 protein: ASSLLAGVRNEQF